The rows below give T cell receptor beta chains drawn from one sample of a study of beta chain features in type 1 diabetes. Repertoires were generated with immunoSEQ multiplex PCR, while TCRdb's copy carries only in-frame clones and drops some. The table records about 360,000 clones, around an eighth of them present only once. Sample: naive CD4+ T cells from blood. The receptors originated from a young man in good health. CDR3s leave out the opening cysteine and the closing phenylalanine or tryptophan. The D gene is left open where the match is weak.

d_call,j_call,v_call,cdr3_aa
NA,TRBJ1-1,TRBV7-9,ASSLDSTEAF
TRBD2,TRBJ2-5,TRBV4-2,ASSFNLAGGWETQY
TRBD2,TRBJ2-5,TRBV15,ATAGTSEILGQETQY
NA,TRBJ2-7,TRBV6-5,ASRTAELTYEQY
TRBD2,TRBJ2-3,TRBV5-4,ASSRTSRTDTQY
TRBD1,TRBJ1-1,TRBV5-6,ASSSTGGTEAF
NA,TRBJ1-1,TRBV7-2,ASSLAKQGRAF
NA,TRBJ2-3,TRBV9,ASSPSVMADTQY
NA,TRBJ2-2,TRBV6-4,ASRGENTGELF
NA,TRBJ1-5,TRBV4-2,ASSQEIDRNNQPQH
NA,TRBJ1-2,TRBV11-2,ASSSPPGGLRGYT
NA,TRBJ1-1,TRBV6-6,ASSPNRVGTEAF
NA,TRBJ2-1,TRBV5-1,ASSLGGLNSYNEQF
TRBD2,TRBJ2-3,TRBV5-4,ASSLHSGANTDTQY
TRBD1,TRBJ1-1,TRBV28,ASRGQGATEAF
TRBD1,TRBJ1-1,TRBV7-2,ASSSSPRTGAGEAF